This T cell receptor (beta chain) came from a study of cytomegalovirus exposure and HLA in healthy donors. Notes on the study in general: In a later analysis, HLA-associated beta chains showed higher expansion and lower generation probabilities than comparable chains.

Nominally healthy donors provided the samples, though records likely missed some immune exposures. This clone has more than one count but fewer than ten. Its antigen remains unknown. J lost 5 bases, V lost 5 bases, and 8 bases had no gene match. Germline assignment: CDR1 SEHNR and CDR2 FQNEAQ (reference sequence). The CDR3 consists of 14 residues. The PCR used 60 Vbeta and 13 Jbeta primers. The method was immunoSEQ multiplex PCR; TCRdb's version includes in-frame clones alone and lacks a portion of them. The sample gives roughly 130,000 clones, around three quarters of which show up once; approximately 0.97% is in the top ten.

The chain combines TRBV7-9 with TRBJ1-1, with 7 positions matching TRBD1. The sequencing sample was made of PBMCs. This TCR was recovered from a man younger than 35 in good health and CMV-seronegative. The CDR3 spells CASSPGHRGTEAFF. Written as DNA, the CDR3 is TGTGCCAGCAGCCCAGGCCACAGGGGAACTGAAGCTTTCTTT.